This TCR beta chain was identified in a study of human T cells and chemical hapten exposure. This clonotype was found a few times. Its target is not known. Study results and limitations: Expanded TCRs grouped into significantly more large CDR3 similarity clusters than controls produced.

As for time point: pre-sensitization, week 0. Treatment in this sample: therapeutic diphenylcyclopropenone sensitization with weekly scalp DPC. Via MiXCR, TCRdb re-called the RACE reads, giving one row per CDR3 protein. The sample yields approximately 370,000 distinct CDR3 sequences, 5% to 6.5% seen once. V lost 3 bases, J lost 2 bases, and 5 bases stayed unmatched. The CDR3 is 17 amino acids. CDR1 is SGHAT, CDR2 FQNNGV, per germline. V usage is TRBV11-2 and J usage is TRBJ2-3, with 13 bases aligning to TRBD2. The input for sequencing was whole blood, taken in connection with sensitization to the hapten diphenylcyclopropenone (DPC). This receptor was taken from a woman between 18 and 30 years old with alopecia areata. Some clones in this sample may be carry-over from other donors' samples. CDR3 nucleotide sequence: TGTGCCAGCAGCTTCCTACTAGCGGGGGGGCTCACAGATACGCAGTATTTT. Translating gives CASSFLLAGGLTDTQYF.